The 2 T cell receptor beta chains below all came from one sample that was sequenced in a study of T cell repertoires in cytomegalovirus infection. TCRdb independently ran MiXCR on the reads; one entry per CDR3 protein. The sample comprises 400,000 or so distinct CDR3 sequences, 15% to 20% of which are singletons, and 8.7% rests with the top ten. The sample comprised PBMCs. Receptors were obtained from a human donor in good health (CMV status not recorded). Some clones in this sample may be carry-over from other donors' samples.

The V and J genes are TRBV5-1 and TRBJ2-2; 9 bases fit TRBD2. CDR1 SGHRS and CDR2 YFSETQ come from the germline V gene. Trimming took 8 bases from V and 9 from J; bases not matched to a gene: 5. The CDR3 sequence is 12 residues long. CDR3 DNA sequence: TGCGCCAGTCGGACTAGCGAGAGGGAGCTGTTTTTT. It codes for CASRTSERELFF.

Ten or more counts support this clonotype. The V call is TRBV12-3 or TRBV12-4, the J call TRBJ1-3; D gene ambiguous. Trimming took off 10 bases at V and 0 bases at J, with 10 bases between the two ends. CDR3 length equals 13 residues. CDR3 sequence reads: CATHRGSGNTIYF. The DNA for the CDR3 is TGTGCCACTCACCGGGGCTCTGGAAACACCATATATTTT.